Listed here is a single T cell receptor (beta chain). The data derive from a study of shared clonotypes between healthy human individuals. Participating donors were healthy, HIV-negative adults free of recent acute infections or vaccinations. The V gene lost 3 bases and the J gene lost 6 bases, with 8 bases spanning the gap. This CDR3 is 13 amino acids long. From germline, CDR1 is LNHDA and CDR2 SQIVND (reference sequence). Several immunoSEQ plates received, in even portions, the genomic DNA of each subset. TCRdb keeps only in-frame clones here, not all; method: immunoSEQ multiplex PCR. The table shows 400,000 to 600,000 clones, with roughly 85% occurring only once.

The clonotype originates from a woman aged 40 to 50 in good health. Some clones in this sample may be carry-over from other donors' samples. The sample was PBMCs. The V gene is TRBV19, the J gene TRBJ2-2, with a possible D match to TRBD1 (5 bases). CDR3 amino acids: CASSMGHSGELFF. The CDR3 region has the DNA TGTGCCAGTAGTATGGGGCATTCCGGGGAGCTGTTTTTT.